This T cell receptor (beta chain) was observed in a study of T cell responses to AZD1222 COVID-19 vaccine. Comment on this clone: Its target is unknown.

Produced via immunoSEQ multiplex PCR; TCRdb's table is partial and in-frame only. The table lists tens of thousands of clones, just over 90% of them singletons. Study results and limitations: The span of vaccine-associated CD4 TCRs extended across spike, with dominance at 160-218 and 743-854.

This CDR3 contains 13 residues. The V gene's germline CDR1 is MNHEY and CDR2 SVGEGT. Trimming shortened V by 4 bases and J by 0 bases, and 6 bases separated the two germline ends. The TCR originated in an adult in good health. The chain recombines TRBV6-2 or TRBV6-3 with TRBJ1-1; D is unresolved. The sequences come from peripheral blood, collected on day 0 of AZD1222 vaccination. This CDR3 is CASSFEMNTEAFF. The CDR3 nucleotides read TGTGCCAGCAGTTTCGAGATGAACACTGAAGCTTTCTTT.